This T cell receptor beta chain appears in the sequencing data of a study of shared T cell receptors in the human thymus. Sequenced by immunoSEQ multiplex PCR; TCRdb stores in-frame clones only, minus some. The top ten clones hold roughly 0.02% of a sample with about 380,000 clones, over 90% of them seen once. The CDR3 contains 17 residues. CDR1 and CDR2 from the germline V gene are MNHEY and SMNVEV (reference sequence). The V segment lost 5 bases and the J segment 3 bases; nucleotides outside the gene matches: 13. This TCR came from a human donor. Material: thymocytes. The chain carries TRBV27 and TRBJ2-7; 10 nucleotides line up with TRBD1. DNA for the CDR3: TGTGCCAGCAGTACCAACGTAACCGGGACAGGGGTCTACGAGCAGTACTTC. It encodes CASSTNVTGTGVYEQYF.